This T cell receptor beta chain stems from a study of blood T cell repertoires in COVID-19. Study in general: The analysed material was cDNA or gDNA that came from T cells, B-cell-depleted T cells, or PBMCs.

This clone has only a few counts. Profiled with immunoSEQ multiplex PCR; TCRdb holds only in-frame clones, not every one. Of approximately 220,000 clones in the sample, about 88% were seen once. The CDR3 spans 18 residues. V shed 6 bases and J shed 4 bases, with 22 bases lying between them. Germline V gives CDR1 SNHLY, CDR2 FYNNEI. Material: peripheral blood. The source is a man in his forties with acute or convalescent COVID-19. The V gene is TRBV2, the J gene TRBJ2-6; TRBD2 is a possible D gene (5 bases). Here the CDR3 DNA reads TGTGCCAGCAGCAAACGACTCCCGGGAAGCGAGGGGGCCAACGTCCTGACTTTC. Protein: CASSKRLPGSEGANVLTF.